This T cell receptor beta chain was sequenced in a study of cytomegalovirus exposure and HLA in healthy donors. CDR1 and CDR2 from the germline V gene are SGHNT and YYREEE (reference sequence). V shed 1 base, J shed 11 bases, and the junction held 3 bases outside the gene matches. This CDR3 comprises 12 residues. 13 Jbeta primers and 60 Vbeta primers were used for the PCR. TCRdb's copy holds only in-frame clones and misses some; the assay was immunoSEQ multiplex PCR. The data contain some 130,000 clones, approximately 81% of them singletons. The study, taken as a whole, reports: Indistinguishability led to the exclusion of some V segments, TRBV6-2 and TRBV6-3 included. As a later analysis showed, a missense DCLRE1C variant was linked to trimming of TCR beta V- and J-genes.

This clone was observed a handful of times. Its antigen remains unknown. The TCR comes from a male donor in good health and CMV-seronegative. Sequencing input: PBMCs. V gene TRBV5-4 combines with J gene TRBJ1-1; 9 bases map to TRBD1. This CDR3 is CASSLIGTGAFF. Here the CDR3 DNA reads TGTGCCAGCAGCTTGATCGGGACAGGGGCTTTCTTT.